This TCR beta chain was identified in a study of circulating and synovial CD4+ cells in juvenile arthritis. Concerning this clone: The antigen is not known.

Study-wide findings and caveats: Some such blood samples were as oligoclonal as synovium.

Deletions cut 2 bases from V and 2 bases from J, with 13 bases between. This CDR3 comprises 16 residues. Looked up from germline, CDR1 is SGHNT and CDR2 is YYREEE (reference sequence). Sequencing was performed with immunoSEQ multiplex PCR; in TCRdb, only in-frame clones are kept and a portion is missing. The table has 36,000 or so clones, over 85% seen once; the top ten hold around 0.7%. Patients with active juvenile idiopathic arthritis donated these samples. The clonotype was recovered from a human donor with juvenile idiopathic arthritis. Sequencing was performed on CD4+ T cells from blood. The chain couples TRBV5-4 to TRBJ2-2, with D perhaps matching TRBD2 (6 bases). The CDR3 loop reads CASSLDKRANTGELFF. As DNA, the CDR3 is TGTGCCAGCAGCTTAGATAAGCGGGCAAACACCGGGGAGCTGTTTTTT.